The clone carrying this TCR beta chain was seen at least ten times. Its antigen is as yet unknown. From germline, CDR1 is SGHAT and CDR2 FQNNGV. Deletions cut 5 bases from V and 11 bases from J, with 21 bases between. The CDR3 spans 14 residues. This entry is derived from a study of early T cells in non-severe SARS-CoV-2 infection. General study findings and limits: Anti-spike CD8 responses were favored by VDJdb matching, which missed private and CD4 specificities.

TCRdb re-derived calls from the 5' RACE reads in MiXCR, one entry per CDR3 protein. The sample holds approximately 23,000 distinct CDR3 sequences; roughly 4.2% are singletons and the top ten take around 4.2%. The gene calls are TRBV11-2 and TRBJ1-1; weak D call: TRBD1 (5 bases). The source is an adult who was a healthcare worker with PCR-confirmed SARS-CoV-2 infection or an uninfected control (not recorded which). Sample: whole blood. The CDR3 here is CASSSPRGRLPAFF. In nucleotides, the CDR3 is TGTGCCAGCAGCAGCCCCCGGGGCCGGTTGCCGGCTTTCTTT.